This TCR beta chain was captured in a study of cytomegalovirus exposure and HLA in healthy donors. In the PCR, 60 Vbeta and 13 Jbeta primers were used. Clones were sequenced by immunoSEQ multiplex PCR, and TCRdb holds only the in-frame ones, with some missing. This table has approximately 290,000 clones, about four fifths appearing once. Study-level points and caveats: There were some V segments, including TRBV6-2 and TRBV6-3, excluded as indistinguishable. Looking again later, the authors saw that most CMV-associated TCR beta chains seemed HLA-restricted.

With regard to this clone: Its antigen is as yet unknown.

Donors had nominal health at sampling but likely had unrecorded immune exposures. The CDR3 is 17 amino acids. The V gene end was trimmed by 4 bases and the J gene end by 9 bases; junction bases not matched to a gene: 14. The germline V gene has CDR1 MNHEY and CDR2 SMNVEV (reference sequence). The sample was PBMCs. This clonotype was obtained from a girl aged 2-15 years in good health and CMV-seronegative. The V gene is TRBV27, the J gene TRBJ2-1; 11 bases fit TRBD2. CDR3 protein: CASSSSPLAGGPFEQFF. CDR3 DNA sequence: TGTGCCAGCAGTTCCTCCCCCTTAGCGGGAGGGCCTTTTGAGCAGTTCTTC.